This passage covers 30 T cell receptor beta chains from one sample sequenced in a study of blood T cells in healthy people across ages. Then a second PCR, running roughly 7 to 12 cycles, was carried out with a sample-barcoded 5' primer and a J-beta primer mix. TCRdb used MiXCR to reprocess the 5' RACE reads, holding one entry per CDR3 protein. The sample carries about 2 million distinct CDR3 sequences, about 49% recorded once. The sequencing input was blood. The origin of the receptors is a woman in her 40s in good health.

CDR3 residues: CASSREARGHFGYTF. DNA of the CDR3: TGCGCCAGCAGCCGAGAGGCTAGGGGCCATTTTGGCTACACCTTC. The chain uses TRBV4-3 and TRBJ1-2; tentatively, D is TRBD1 (5 bases). The V end was cut by 4 bases, the J end by 7 bases, with 19 bases between. The CDR3 length is 15 residues. Germline loops: CDR1 LGHNA, CDR2 YSLEER.

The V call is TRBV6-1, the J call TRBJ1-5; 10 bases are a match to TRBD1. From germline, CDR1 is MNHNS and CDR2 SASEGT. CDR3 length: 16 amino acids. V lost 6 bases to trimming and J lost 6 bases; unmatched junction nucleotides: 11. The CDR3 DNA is TGTGCCAGCAGCCTGAAGCCGGGACAGGGGCTTCAGCCCCAGCATTTT. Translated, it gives CASSLKPGQGLQPQHF.

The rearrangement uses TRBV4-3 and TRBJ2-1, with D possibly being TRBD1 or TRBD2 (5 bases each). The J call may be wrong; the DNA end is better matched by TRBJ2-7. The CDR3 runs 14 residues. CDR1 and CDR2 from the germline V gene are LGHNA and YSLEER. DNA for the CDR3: TGCGCCAGCAGCCACGAGGGACCGAACAATGAGCAGTACTTC. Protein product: CASSHEGPNNEQYF.

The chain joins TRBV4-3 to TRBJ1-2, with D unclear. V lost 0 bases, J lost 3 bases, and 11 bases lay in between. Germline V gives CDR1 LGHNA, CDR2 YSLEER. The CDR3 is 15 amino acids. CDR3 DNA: TGCGCCAGCAGCCAAGATTCCCCGGCAGACTATGGCTACACCTTC. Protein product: CASSQDSPADYGYTF.

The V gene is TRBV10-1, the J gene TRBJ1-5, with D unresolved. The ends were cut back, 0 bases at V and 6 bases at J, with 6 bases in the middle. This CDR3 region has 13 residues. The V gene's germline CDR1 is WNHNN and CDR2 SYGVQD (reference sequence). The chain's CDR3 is CASSESVGQPQHF. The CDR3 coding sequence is TGCGCCAGCAGTGAGTCGGTTGGTCAGCCCCAGCATTTT.

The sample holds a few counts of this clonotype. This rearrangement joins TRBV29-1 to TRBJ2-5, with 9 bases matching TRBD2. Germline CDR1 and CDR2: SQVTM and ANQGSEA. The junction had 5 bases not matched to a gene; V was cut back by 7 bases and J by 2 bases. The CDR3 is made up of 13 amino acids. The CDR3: CSGAGGSQETQYF. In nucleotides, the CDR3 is TGCAGCGGAGCGGGGGGATCTCAAGAGACCCAGTACTTC.

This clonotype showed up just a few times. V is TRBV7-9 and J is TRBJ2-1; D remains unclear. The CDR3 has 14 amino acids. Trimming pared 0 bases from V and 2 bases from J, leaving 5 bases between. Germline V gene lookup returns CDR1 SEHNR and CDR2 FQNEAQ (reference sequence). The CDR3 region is CASSLAVAYNEQFF. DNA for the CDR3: TGTGCCAGCAGCTTAGCGGTCGCCTACAATGAGCAGTTCTTC.

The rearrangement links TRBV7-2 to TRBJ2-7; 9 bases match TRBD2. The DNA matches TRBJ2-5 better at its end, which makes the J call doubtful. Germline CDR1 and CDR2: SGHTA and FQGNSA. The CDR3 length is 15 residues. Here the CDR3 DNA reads TGTGCCAGCAGCCCCCTAGCGGGGACACTCGAGACCCAGTACTTC. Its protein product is CASSPLAGTLETQYF.

Here the CDR3 reads CASSPKGTQETQYF. The CDR3 DNA reads as TGTGCCAGCTCACCGAAGGGGACCCAAGAGACCCAGTACTTC. This chain connects TRBV18 to TRBJ2-5; D may correspond to TRBD1 or TRBD2 (5 bases each). The V gene lost 3 bases and the J gene lost 1 base, with 9 bases spanning the gap. The CDR3 has 14 amino acids. Per the germline V gene, CDR1 is KGHSH and CDR2 is LQKENI.

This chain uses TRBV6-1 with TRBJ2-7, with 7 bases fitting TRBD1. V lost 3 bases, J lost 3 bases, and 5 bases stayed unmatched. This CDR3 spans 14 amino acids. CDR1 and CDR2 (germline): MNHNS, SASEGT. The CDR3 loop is CASSEDRDSYEQYF. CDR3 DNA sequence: TGTGCCAGCAGTGAGGACCGGGACAGCTACGAGCAGTACTTC.

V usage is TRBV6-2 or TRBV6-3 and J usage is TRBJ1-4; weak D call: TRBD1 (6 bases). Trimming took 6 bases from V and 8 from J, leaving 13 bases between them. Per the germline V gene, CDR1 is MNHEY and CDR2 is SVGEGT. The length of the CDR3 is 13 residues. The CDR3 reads CASSKDSFEKLFF. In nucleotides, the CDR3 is TGTGCCAGCAGCAAGGACAGTTTCGAAAAACTGTTTTTT.

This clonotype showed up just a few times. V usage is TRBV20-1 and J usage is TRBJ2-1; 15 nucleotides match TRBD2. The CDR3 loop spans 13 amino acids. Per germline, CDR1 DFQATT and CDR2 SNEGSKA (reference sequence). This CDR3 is CSRTSGGAYEQFF. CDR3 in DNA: TGCAGCCGGACTAGCGGGGGGGCCTATGAGCAGTTCTTC.

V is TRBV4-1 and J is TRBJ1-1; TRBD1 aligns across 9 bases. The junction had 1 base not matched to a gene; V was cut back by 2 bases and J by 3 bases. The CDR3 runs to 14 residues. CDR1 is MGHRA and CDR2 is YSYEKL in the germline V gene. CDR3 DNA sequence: TGCGCCAGCAGCCAACGGACAGGGGACACTGAAGCTTTCTTT. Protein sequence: CASSQRTGDTEAFF.

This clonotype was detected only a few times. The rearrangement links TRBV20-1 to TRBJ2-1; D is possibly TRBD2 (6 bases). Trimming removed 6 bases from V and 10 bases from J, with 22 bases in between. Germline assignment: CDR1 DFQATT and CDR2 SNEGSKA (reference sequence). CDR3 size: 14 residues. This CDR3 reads CSANARGRPREQFF. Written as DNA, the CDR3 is TGCAGTGCCAATGCTAGAGGGAGGCCGAGGGAGCAGTTCTTC.

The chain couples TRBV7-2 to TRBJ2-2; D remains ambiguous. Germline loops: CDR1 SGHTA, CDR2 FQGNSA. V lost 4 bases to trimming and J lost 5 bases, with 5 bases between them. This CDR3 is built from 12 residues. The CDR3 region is CASSWETGELFF. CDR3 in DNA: TGTGCCAGCAGCTGGGAAACCGGGGAGCTGTTTTTT.

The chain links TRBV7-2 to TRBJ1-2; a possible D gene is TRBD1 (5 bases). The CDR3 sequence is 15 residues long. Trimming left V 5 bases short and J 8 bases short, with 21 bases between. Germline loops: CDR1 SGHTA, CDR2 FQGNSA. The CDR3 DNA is TGTGCCAGCAGCGAGGGGACGGGTACCTCCTGGGGCTACACCTTC. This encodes CASSEGTGTSWGYTF.

CDR3 region: CSAGSGSPSQETQYF. The CDR3 nucleotides read TGCAGTGCCGGTTCAGGGTCCCCTTCCCAAGAGACCCAGTACTTC. V usage is TRBV20-1 and J usage is TRBJ2-5; D is possibly TRBD1 (5 bases). The ends were cut back, 6 bases at V and 1 base at J, with 18 bases in the middle. The germline gives CDR1 DFQATT, CDR2 SNEGSKA (reference sequence). The CDR3 loop spans 15 amino acids.

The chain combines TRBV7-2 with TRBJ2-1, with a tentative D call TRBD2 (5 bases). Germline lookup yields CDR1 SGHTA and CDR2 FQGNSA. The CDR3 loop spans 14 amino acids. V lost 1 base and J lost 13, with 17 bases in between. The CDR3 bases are TGTGCCAGCAGCTTAGGGGGAGCCGACATGGACCAGTTCTTC. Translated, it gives CASSLGGADMDQFF. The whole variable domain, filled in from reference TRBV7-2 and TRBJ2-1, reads GAGVSQSPSNKVTEKGKDVELRCDPISGHTALYWYRQSLGQGLEFLIYFQGNSAPDKSGLPSDRFSAERTGGSVSTLTIQRTQQEDSAVYLCASSLGGADMDQFFGPGTRLTVL.

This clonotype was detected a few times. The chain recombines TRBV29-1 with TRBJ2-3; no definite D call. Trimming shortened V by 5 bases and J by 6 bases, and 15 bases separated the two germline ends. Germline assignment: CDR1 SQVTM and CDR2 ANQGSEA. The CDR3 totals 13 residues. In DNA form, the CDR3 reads TGCAGCGTTCGGTTTCTGGTGGCGGATACGCAGTATTTT. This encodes CSVRFLVADTQYF.

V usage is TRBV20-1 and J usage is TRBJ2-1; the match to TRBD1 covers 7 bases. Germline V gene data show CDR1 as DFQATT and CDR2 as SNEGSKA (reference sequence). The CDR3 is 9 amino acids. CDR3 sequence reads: CRATGEQFF. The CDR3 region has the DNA TGCAGGGCGACAGGGGAGCAGTTCTTC.

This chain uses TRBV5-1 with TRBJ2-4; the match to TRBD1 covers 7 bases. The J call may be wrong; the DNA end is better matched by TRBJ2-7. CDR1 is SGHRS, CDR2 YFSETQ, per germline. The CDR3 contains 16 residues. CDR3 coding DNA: TGCGCCAGCAGCCATCAGGGGGACGGGGAACTATACGAGCAGTACTTC. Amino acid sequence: CASSHQGDGELYEQYF.

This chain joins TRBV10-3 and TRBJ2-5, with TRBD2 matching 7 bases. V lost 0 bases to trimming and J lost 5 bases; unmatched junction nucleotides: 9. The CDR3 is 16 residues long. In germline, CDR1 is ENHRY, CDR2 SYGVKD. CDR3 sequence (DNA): TGTGCCATCAGTGAGTCGACGGCTAGCGGTATGGAGACCCAGTACTTC. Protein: CAISESTASGMETQYF.

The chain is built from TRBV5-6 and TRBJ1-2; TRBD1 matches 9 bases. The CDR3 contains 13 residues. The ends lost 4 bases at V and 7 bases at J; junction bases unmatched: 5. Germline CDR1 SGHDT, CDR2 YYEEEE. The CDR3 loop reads CASSPGQGIGYTF. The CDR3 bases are TGTGCCAGCAGCCCGGGACAGGGTATTGGCTACACCTTC.

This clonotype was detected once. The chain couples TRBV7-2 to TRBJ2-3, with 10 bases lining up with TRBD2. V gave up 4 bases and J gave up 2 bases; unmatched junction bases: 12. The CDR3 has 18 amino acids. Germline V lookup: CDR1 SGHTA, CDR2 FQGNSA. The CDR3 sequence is CASSSHSGGTSFTDTQYF. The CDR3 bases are TGTGCCAGCAGCTCCCATAGCGGGGGGACATCCTTCACAGATACGCAGTATTTT.

CDR3 amino acids: CASSQVAGLAGGIYNEQFF. The DNA for the CDR3 is TGTGCCAGCAGCCAAGTAGCGGGACTAGCGGGGGGGATCTACAATGAGCAGTTCTTC. The rearrangement links TRBV14 to TRBJ2-1; 16 nucleotides line up with TRBD2. Germline CDR1 is SGHDN and CDR2 is FVKESK. Unmatched junction bases numbered 6, after V lost 1 base and J lost 3 bases. The CDR3 is 19 amino acids.

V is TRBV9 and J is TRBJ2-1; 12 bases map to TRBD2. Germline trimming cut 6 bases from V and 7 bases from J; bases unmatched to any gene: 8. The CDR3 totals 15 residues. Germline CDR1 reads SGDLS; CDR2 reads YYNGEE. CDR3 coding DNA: TGTGCCAGCACCCTAGCGGGGGGGCCGGAGAATGAGCAGTTCTTC. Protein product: CASTLAGGPENEQFF. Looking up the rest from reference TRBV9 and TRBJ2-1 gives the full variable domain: DSGVTQTPKHLITATGQRVTLRCSPRSGDLSVYWYQQSLDQGLQFLIQYYNGEERAKGNILERFSAQQFPDLHSELNLSSLELGDSALYFCASTLAGGPENEQFFGPGTRLTVL.

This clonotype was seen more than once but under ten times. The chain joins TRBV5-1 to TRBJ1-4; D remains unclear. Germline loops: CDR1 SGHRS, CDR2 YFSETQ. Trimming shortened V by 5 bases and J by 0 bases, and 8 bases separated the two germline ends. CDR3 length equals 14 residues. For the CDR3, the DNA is TGCGCCAGCAGGACGGCCCCAACTAATGAAAAACTGTTTTTT. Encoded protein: CASRTAPTNEKLFF.

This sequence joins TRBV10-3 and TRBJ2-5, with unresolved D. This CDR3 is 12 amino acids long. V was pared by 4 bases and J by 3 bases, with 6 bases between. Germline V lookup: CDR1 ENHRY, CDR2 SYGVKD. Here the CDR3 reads CAISGSEETQYF. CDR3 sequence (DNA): TGTGCCATCAGTGGCTCGGAAGAGACCCAGTACTTC.

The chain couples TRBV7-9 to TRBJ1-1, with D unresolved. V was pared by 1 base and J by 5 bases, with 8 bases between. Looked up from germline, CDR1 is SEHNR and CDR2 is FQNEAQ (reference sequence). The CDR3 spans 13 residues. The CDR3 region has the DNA TGTGCCAGCAGCTTAGAACAGCCAACTGAAGCTTTCTTT. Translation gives CASSLEQPTEAFF. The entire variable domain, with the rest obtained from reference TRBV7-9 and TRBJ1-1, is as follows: DTGVSQNPRHKITKRGQNVTFRCDPISEHNRLYWYRQTLGQGPEFLTYFQNEAQLEKSRLLSDRFSAERPKGSFSTLEIQRTEQGDSAMYLCASSLEQPTEAFFGQGTRLTVV.

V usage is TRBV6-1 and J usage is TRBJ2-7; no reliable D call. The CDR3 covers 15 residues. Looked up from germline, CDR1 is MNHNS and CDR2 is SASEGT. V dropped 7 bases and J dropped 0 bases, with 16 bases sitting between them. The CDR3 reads CASTESGGLSYEQYF. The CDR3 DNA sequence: TGTGCCAGCACCGAAAGTGGCGGCCTCTCCTACGAGCAGTACTTC.